A single T cell receptor (beta chain) is shown here with its context. Its matching antigen is unknown. Donors comprised only Caucasian adults living in Nashville, Tennessee. It was roughly 210 ng DNA, about 30,000 T cell genomes, that sorted-subset replicate PCRs used. Using immunoSEQ multiplex PCR, the repertoire was profiled, and TCRdb retains in-frame clones only, with some absent. The sample consists of 2 million to 2.5 million clones, just under 95% of them appearing once. This CDR3 region has 16 residues. The ends lost 1 base at V and 1 base at J; junction bases unmatched: 3. Germline values: CDR1 LNHDA, CDR2 SQIVND (reference sequence). The entry originates in a study of shared clonotypes between healthy human individuals. Study background: CD8 memory received one plate per donor, CD8 naive two, CD4 memory three and CD4 naive three.

Study-wide results and limits: The naive CD4 repertoires of a few donors were compared, and around 5.1% of clonotypes were shared.

Sequenced input: naive CD4+ T cells from PBMCs. The subset here: CD45RA+ positively selected. The receptor comes from a man aged 18 to 29 in good health. Some clones in this sample may be carry-over from other donors' samples. The chain uses TRBV19 and TRBJ2-3, with 9 bases fitting TRBD2. The CDR3 spells CASSIATSGRTDTQYF. The DNA of the CDR3 is TGTGCCAGTAGTATAGCCACTAGCGGGCGCACAGATACGCAGTATTTT.